The clone carrying this T cell receptor beta chain was detected only a few times. Its target is not known. In the PCR, 60 Vbeta and 13 Jbeta primers were used. Some clones are missing from TCRdb's copy, which holds only in-frame ones; the method was immunoSEQ multiplex PCR. The table lists roughly 180,000 clones, about 80% of them singletons, with 6.5% to 8.5% in the top ten. The data originate from a study of cytomegalovirus exposure and HLA in healthy donors. Study observations and caveats: CMV serostatus was the sole immune exposure information available. Other equally common chains were less clonally expanded than HLA-associated TCR beta chains, a later analysis showed.

This CDR3 is built from 13 residues. The V end was cut by 4 bases, the J end by 8 bases, with 14 bases between. Germline CDR1 is MGHRA and CDR2 is YSYEKL. The sequencing sample was made of PBMCs. The source is a man aged 25-40 years in good health and CMV-seropositive. The J gene is TRBJ2-5, the V gene TRBV4-1; maybe TRBD2 (6 bases). The CDR3 sequence: CASSRITRGTQYF. CDR3 coding DNA: TGCGCCAGCAGCCGGATCACGCGGGGAACCCAGTACTTC.